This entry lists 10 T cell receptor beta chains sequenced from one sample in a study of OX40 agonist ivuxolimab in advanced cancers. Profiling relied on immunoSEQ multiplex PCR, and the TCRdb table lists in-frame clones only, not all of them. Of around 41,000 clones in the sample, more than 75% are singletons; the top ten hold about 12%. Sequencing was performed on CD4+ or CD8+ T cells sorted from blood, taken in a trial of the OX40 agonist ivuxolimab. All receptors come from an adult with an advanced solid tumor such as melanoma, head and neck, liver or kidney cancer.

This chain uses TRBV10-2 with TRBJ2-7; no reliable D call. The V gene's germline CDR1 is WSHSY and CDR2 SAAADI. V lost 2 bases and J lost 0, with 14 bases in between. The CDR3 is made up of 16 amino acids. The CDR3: CASSEGPGESSYEQYF. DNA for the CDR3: TGCGCCAGCAGTGAGGGGCCCGGCGAAAGCTCCTACGAGCAGTACTTC.

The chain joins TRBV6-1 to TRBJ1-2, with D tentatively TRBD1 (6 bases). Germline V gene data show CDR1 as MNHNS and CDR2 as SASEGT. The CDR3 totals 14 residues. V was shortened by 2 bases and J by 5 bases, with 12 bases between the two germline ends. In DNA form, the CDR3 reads TGTGCCAGCAGTGAAAAAACAGGGTCATATGGCTACACCTTC. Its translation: CASSEKTGSYGYTF.

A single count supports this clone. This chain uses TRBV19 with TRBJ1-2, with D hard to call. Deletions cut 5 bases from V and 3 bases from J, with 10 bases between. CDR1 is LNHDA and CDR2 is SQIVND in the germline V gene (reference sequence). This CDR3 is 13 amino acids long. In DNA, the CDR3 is TGTGCCAGTAGTCCTCGGTTTTACTATGGCTACACCTTC. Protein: CASSPRFYYGYTF. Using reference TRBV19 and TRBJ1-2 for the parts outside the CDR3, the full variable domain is DGGITQSPKYLFRKEGQNVTLSCEQNLNHDAMYWYRQDPGQGLRLIYYSQIVNDFQKGDIAEGYSVSREKKESFPLTVTSAQKNPTAFYLCASSPRFYYGYTFGSGTRLTVV.

The CDR3 region is CAISDPGLDGTDTQYF. The DNA of the CDR3 is TGTGCCATCAGTGACCCGGGACTAGATGGCACAGATACGCAGTATTTT. The chain uses TRBV10-3 and TRBJ2-3; 8 nucleotides line up with TRBD2. CDR1 and CDR2 from the germline V gene are ENHRY and SYGVKD. The CDR3 is 16 residues long. Trimming at V came to 3 bases and at J to 1 base, leaving 6 bases not matched to a gene.

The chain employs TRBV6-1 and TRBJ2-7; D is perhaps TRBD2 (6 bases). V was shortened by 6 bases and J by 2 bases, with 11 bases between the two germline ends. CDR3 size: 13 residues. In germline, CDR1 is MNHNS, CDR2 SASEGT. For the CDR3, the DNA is TGTGCCAGCAGCCATGGACTAACCTACGAGCAGTACTTC. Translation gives CASSHGLTYEQYF.

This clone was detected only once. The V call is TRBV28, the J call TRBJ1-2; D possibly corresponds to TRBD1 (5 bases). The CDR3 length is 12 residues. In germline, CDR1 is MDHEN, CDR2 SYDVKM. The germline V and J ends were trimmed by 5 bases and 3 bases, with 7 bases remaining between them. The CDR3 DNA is TGTGCCAGCAGTCGGGGGGACTATGGCTACACCTTC. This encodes CASSRGDYGYTF.

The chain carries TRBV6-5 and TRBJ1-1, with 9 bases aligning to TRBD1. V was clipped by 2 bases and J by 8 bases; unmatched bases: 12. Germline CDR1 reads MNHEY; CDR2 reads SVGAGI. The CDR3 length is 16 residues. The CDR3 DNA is TGTGCCAGCAGTTACGCCCTAGGGACAGGGTACGGGGAAGCTTTCTTT. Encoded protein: CASSYALGTGYGEAFF.

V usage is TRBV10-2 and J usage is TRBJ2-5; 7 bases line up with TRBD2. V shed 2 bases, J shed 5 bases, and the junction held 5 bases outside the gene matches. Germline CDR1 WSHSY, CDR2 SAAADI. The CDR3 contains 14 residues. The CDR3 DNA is TGCGCCAGCAGTGAGAGGGAGGGGTGGGAGACCCAGTACTTC. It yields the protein CASSEREGWETQYF.

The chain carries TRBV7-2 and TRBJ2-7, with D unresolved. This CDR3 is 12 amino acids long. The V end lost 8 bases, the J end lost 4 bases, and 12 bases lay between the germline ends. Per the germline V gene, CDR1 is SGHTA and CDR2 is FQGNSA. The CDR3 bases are TGTGCCAGCGCCCAGACCGGGTACGAGCAGTACTTC. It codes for CASAQTGYEQYF.

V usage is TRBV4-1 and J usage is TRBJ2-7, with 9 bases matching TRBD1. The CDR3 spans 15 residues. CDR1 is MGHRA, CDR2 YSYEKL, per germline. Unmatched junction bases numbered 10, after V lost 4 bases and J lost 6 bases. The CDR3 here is CASSPPGQGRGEQYF. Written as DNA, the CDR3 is TGCGCCAGCAGCCCGCCGGGACAGGGCCGAGGCGAGCAGTACTTC.